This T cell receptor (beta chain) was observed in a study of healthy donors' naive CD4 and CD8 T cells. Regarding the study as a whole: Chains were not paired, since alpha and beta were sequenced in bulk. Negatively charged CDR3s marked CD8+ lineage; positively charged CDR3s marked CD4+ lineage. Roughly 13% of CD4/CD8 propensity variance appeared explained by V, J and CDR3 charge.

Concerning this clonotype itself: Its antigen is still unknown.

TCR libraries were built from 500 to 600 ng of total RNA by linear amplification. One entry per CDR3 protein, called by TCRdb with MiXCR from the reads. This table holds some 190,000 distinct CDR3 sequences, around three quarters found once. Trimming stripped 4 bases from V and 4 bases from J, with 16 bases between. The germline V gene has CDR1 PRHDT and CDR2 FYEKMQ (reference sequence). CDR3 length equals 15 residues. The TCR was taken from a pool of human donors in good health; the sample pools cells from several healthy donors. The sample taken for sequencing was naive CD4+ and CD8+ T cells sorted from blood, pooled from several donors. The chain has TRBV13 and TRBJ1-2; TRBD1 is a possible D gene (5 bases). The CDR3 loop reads CASSYGSRASYGYTF. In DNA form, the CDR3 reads TGTGCCAGCAGCTACGGAAGCAGGGCCTCCTATGGCTACACCTTC.